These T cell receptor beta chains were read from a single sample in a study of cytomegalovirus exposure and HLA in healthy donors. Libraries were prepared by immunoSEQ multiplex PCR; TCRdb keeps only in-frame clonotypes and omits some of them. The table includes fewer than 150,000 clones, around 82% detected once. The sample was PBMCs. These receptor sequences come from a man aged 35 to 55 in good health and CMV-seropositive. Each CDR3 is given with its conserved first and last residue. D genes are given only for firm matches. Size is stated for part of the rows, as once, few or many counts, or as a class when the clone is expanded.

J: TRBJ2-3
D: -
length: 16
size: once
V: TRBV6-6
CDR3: CASSYSSGTSTDTQYF
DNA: TGTGCCAGCAGTTACTCGAGCGGAACTAGCACAGATACGCAGTATTTT

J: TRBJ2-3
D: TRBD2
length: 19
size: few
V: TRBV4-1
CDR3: CASSQDMTSGRVGTDTQYF
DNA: TGCGCCAGCAGCCAAGATATGACGAGCGGGAGGGTTGGAACAGATACGCAGTATTTT

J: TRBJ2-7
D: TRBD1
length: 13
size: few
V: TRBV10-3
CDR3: CAISVQGVHEQYF
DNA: TGTGCCATCAGTGTCCAGGGGGTCCACGAGCAGTACTTC

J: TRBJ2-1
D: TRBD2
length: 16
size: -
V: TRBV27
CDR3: CASSRTSGGVYNEQFF
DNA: TGTGCCAGCAGTAGGACTAGCGGGGGGGTGTACAATGAGCAGTTCTTC

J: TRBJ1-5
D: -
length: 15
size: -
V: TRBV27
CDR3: CASSSRTDSNQPQHF
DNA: TGTGCCAGCAGTTCTCGGACAGATAGCAATCAGCCCCAGCATTTT

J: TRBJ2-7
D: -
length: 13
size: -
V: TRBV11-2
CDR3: CASSTGLYIEQYF
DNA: TGTGCCAGCAGCACCGGACTATATATTGAGCAGTACTTC

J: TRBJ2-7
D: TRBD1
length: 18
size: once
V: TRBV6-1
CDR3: CASSASGTGAISTYEQYF
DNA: TGTGCCAGCAGTGCCTCCGGGACAGGGGCTATTTCAACCTACGAGCAGTACTTC

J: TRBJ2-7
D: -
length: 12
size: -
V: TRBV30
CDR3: CAWSAGGYEQYF
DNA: TGTGCCTGGAGTGCAGGGGGGTACGAGCAGTACTTC

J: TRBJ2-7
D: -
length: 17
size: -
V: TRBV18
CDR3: CASSTKAGGTETYEQYF
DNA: TGTGCCAGCTCCACCAAGGCGGGCGGGACCGAAACCTACGAGCAGTACTTC

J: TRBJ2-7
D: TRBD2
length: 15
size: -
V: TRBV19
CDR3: CASSWGSGISYEQYF
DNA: TGTGCCAGTAGTTGGGGTAGCGGGATCTCCTACGAGCAGTACTTC

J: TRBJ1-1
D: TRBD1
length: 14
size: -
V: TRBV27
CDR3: CASSPLGQGREAFF
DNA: TGTGCCAGCAGCCCCCTGGGACAGGGGCGAGAAGCTTTCTTT

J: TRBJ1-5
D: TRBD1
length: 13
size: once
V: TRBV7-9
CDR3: CASSFQGDQPQHF
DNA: TGTGCCAGCAGCTTTCAGGGGGATCAGCCCCAGCATTTT

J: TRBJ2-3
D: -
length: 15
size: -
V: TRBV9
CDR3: CASSVSSSDADTQYF
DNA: TGTGCCAGCAGCGTCTCTTCTAGCGACGCAGATACGCAGTATTTT

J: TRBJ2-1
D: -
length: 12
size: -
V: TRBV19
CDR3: CASSIVGDEQFF
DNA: TGTGCCAGTAGTATAGTCGGAGATGAGCAGTTCTTC

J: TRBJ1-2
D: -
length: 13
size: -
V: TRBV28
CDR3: CASSPRGRYGYTF
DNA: TGTGCCAGCAGTCCCAGGGGTCGCTATGGCTACACCTTC

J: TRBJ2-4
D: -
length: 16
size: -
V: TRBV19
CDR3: CASSMESTLAKNIQYF
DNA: TGTGCCAGTAGTATGGAGAGCACCCTAGCCAAAAACATTCAGTACTTC

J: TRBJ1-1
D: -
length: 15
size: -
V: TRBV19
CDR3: CASSIGRRGNTEAFF
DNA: TGTGCCAGTAGTATAGGACGTAGGGGGAACACTGAAGCTTTCTTT

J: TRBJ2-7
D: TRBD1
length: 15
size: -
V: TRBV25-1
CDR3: CASSQQGQGTYEQYF
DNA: TGTGCCAGCAGTCAACAGGGACAGGGGACCTACGAGCAGTACTTC

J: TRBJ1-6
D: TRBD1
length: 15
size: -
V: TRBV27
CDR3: CASSLRAGGESPLHF
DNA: TGTGCCAGCAGTTTGAGGGCAGGGGGCGAATCACCCCTCCACTTT

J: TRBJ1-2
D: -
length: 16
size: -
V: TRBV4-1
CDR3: CASSQVGDGSKYGYTF
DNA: TGCGCCAGCAGCCAAGTAGGAGACGGCTCCAAATATGGCTACACCTTC

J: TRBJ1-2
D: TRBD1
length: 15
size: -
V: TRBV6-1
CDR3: CASRSTGGRGYGYTF
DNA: TGTGCCAGCAGGTCGACAGGGGGTCGAGGCTATGGCTACACCTTC

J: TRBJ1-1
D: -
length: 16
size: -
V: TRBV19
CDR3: CASSIRTTRVNTEAFF
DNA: TGTGCCAGTAGTATTAGAACAACTAGGGTGAACACTGAAGCTTTCTTT

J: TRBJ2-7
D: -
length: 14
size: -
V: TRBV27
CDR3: CATSPGLYVLEQYF
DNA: TGTGCCACCTCTCCGGGACTGTATGTTCTCGAGCAGTACTTC

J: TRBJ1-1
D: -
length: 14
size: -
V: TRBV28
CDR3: CASGGPGVLPEAFF
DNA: TGTGCCAGCGGAGGCCCCGGGGTCCTACCTGAAGCTTTCTTT

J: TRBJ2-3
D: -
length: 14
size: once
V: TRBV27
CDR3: CASSFNGGADTQYF
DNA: TGTGCCAGCAGTTTTAATGGAGGGGCAGATACGCAGTATTTT

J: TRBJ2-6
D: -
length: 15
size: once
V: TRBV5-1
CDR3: CASSQRSSGANVLTF
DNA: TGCGCCAGCTCCCAGAGGAGCTCTGGGGCCAACGTCCTGACTTTC

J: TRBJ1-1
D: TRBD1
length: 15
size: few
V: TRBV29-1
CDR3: CSVEEIDRGVTEAFF
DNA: TGCAGCGTTGAAGAAATTGACAGGGGAGTCACTGAAGCTTTCTTT

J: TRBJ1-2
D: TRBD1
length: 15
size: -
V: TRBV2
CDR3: CASSKIPGTGDGYTF
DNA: TGTGCCAGCAGCAAGATTCCCGGGACAGGGGATGGCTACACCTTC

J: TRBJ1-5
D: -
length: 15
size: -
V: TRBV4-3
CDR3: CASSQDVTDNQPQHF
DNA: TGCGCCAGCAGCCAAGACGTAACAGACAATCAGCCCCAGCATTTT

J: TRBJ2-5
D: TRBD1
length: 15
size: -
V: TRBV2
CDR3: CASSRQGLGQETQYF
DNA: TGTGCCAGCAGTAGACAGGGGTTAGGGCAAGAGACCCAGTACTTC

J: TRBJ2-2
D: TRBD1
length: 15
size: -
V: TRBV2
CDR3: CASRTGTGSTGELFF
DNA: TGTGCCAGCAGAACCGGGACAGGGTCCACCGGGGAGCTGTTTTTT

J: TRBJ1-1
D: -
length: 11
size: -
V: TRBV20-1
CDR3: CSAPYYTEAFF
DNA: TGCAGTGCTCCTTATTACACTGAAGCTTTCTTT

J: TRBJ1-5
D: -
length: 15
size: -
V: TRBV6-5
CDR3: CASSYAGSSNQPQHF
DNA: TGTGCCAGCAGTTACGCGGGATCTAGCAATCAGCCCCAGCATTTT

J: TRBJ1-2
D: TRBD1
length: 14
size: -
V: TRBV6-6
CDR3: CASSQSGQGGGYTF
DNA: TGTGCCAGCAGCCAATCCGGACAGGGTGGTGGCTACACCTTC

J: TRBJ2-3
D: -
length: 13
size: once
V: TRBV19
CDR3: CASSIDLQREQYF
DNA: TGTGCCAGTAGTATAGACCTCCAGAGGGAGCAGTATTTT

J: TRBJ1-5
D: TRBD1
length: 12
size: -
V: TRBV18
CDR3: CASSTGGQPQHF
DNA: TGTGCCAGCTCAACAGGGGGTCAGCCCCAGCATTTT

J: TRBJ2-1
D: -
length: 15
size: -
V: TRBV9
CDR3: CASSVLGGRYNEQFF
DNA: TGTGCCAGCAGCGTACTAGGAGGGCGATACAATGAGCAGTTCTTC

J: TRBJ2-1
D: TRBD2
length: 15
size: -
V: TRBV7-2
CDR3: CASSYLAGGGGEQFF
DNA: TGTGCCAGCAGCTATTTAGCGGGGGGCGGCGGTGAGCAGTTCTTC

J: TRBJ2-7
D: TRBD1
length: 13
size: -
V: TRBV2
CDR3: CASIRGTGTEQYF
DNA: TGTGCCAGCATTCGTGGGACAGGGACGGAGCAGTACTTC

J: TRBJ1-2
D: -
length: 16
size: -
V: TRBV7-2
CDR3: CASSLKRQQTNYGYTF
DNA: TGTGCCAGCAGCTTAAAGCGGCAGCAAACTAACTATGGCTACACCTTC

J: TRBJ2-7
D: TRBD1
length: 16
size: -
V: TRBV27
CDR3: CASSLRPGQGPYEQYF
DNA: TGTGCCAGCAGTCTCCGACCGGGACAGGGCCCTTACGAGCAGTACTTC

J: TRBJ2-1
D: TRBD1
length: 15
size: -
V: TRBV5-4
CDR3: CASSRDRASYNEQFF
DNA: TGTGCCAGCAGTCGCGACAGGGCGTCGTACAATGAGCAGTTCTTC

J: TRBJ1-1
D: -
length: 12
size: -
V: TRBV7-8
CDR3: CASSLGATEAFF
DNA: TGTGCCAGCAGCTTAGGGGCCACTGAAGCTTTCTTT

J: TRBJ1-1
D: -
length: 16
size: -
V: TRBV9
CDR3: CASSVEGHWTKTEAFF
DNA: TGTGCCAGCAGCGTAGAGGGACACTGGACGAAGACTGAAGCTTTCTTT

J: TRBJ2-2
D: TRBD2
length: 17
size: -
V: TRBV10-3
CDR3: CAISESQRGADTGELFF
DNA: TGTGCCATCAGTGAGTCCCAGCGGGGGGCCGACACCGGGGAGCTGTTTTTT

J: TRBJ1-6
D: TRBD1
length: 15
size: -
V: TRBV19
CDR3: CASSSGQGDNSPLHF
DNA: TGTGCCAGTAGTTCGGGACAGGGAGATAATTCACCCCTCCACTTT

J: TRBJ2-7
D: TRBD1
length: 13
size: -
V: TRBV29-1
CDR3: CSVAGQGRYEQYF
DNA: TGCAGCGTCGCGGGACAGGGCAGGTACGAGCAGTACTTC

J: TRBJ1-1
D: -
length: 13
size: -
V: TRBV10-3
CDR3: CAIKNRVNTEAFF
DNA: TGTGCCATCAAAAACAGGGTGAACACTGAAGCTTTCTTT

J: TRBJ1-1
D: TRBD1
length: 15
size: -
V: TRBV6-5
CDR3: CASSYATGVRTEAFF
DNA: TGTGCCAGCAGTTACGCGACAGGGGTAAGGACTGAAGCTTTCTTT

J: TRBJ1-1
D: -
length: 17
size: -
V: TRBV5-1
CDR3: CASSDSAGGSMNTEAFF
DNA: TGCGCCAGCAGCGATTCGGCGGGCGGGAGCATGAACACTGAAGCTTTCTTT

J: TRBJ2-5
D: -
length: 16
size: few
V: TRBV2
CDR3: CASRVRERRSQETQYF
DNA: TGTGCCAGCAGGGTTAGGGAGCGGAGATCTCAAGAGACCCAGTACTTC

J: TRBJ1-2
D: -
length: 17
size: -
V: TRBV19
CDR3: CASSIVHEGAGNYGYTF
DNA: TGTGCCAGTAGTATAGTTCATGAAGGGGCAGGAAACTATGGCTACACCTTC

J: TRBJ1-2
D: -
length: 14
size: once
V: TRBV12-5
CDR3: CASGINDRVYGYTF
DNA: TGTGCTAGTGGTATCAACGACCGGGTCTATGGCTACACCTTC